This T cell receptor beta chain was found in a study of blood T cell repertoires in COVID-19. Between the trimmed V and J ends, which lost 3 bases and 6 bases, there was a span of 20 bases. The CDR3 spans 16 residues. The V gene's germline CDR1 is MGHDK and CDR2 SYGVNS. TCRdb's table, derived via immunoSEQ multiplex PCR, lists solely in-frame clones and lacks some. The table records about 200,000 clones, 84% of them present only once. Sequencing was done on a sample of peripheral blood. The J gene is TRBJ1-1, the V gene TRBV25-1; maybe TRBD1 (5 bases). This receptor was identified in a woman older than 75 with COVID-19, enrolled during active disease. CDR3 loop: CASSDQRTGMMAEAFF. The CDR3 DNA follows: TGTGCCAGCAGTGATCAACGCACAGGCATGATGGCTGAAGCTTTCTTT.